A selection of T cell receptor beta chains follows, all from one sample in a study of response to subunit inactivated influenza vaccine. TCRdb fed the RT-PCR reads into MiXCR, producing one record per CDR3 protein. The sample lists about 800,000 distinct CDR3 sequences, over 20% occurring once. The specimen was PBMCs from blood, collected roughly 5 days after vaccination. Receptors originate from a man in his forties or fifties who received an inactivated influenza vaccine. Both conserved end residues are part of each CDR3. Each record gives: J gene, V gene, CDR3 protein.

J gene: TRBJ2-1
V gene: TRBV6-5
CDR3 protein: CASSYSRLAGGYNEQFF

J gene: TRBJ2-1
V gene: TRBV4-2
CDR3 protein: CASSKSGGAIDEQFF

J gene: TRBJ2-5
V gene: TRBV27
CDR3 protein: CASSNGLAGRETQYF

J gene: TRBJ2-3
V gene: TRBV5-1
CDR3 protein: CASSPGGGRSTDTQYF

J gene: TRBJ1-2
V gene: TRBV25-1
CDR3 protein: CASMGIHGYTF

J gene: TRBJ1-1
V gene: TRBV20-1
CDR3 protein: CSAPQPDRRRKAFF

J gene: TRBJ1-2
V gene: TRBV12-3/TRBV12-4
CDR3 protein: CASSFSQGAGAAYTF

J gene: TRBJ2-3
V gene: TRBV7-2
CDR3 protein: CASSLVRGGQDTQYF

J gene: TRBJ1-5
V gene: TRBV6-1
CDR3 protein: CASSEAEGARPQHF

J gene: TRBJ1-6
V gene: TRBV11-1
CDR3 protein: CASSRGLREPLHF

J gene: TRBJ2-2
V gene: TRBV6-5
CDR3 protein: CASSYSGRGNTGELFF

J gene: TRBJ2-7
V gene: TRBV12-5
CDR3 protein: CASGLPVVVAGATRPYEQYF

J gene: TRBJ2-1
V gene: TRBV6-2/TRBV6-3
CDR3 protein: CASALTGLVGNEQFF

J gene: TRBJ2-3
V gene: TRBV10-3
CDR3 protein: CAISEPGRQRTDTQYF

J gene: TRBJ1-1
V gene: TRBV12-3/TRBV12-4
CDR3 protein: CASSFGQAEAFF

J gene: TRBJ2-7
V gene: TRBV5-5
CDR3 protein: CASSNTRHAIEQYF

J gene: TRBJ2-1
V gene: TRBV20-1
CDR3 protein: CSARNPLADEQFF

J gene: TRBJ2-3
V gene: TRBV4-1
CDR3 protein: CASSQLSGVDTQYF

J gene: TRBJ2-3
V gene: TRBV5-1
CDR3 protein: CASSTLGTGDGTSSTDTQYF

J gene: TRBJ1-1
V gene: TRBV18
CDR3 protein: CASSPPLNTEAFF

J gene: TRBJ2-7
V gene: TRBV20-1
CDR3 protein: CSARGGARYEQYF

J gene: TRBJ2-1
V gene: TRBV21-1
CDR3 protein: CASSKCPSGHYNEQFF

J gene: TRBJ2-1
V gene: TRBV7-6
CDR3 protein: CASSLAGTSGTYNEQFF

J gene: TRBJ1-5
V gene: TRBV20-1
CDR3 protein: CSAIITSNQPQHF

J gene: TRBJ2-3
V gene: TRBV15
CDR3 protein: CATSRMTGGDTQYF